This T cell receptor (beta chain) was found in a study of OX40 agonist ivuxolimab in advanced cancers. V shed 2 bases and J shed 4 bases, with 8 bases lying between them. The CDR3 is made up of 14 amino acids. Germline assignment: CDR1 SGHTA and CDR2 FQGTGA. Repertoires were generated with immunoSEQ multiplex PCR, while TCRdb's copy carries only in-frame clones and drops some. The repertoire includes about 70,000 clones, 86% of them detected once, and approximately 2.5% sits in the top ten. The gene calls are TRBV7-3 and TRBJ2-2, with D tentatively TRBD1 or TRBD2 (6 bases each). The receptor's source is an adult with an advanced solid tumor such as melanoma, head and neck, liver or kidney cancer. Sequencing used CD4+ or CD8+ T cells sorted from blood, obtained in a trial of the OX40 agonist ivuxolimab. DNA for the CDR3: TGTGCCAGCAGCTTAGGGGGGCGCACCGGGGAGCTGTTTTTT. It codes for CASSLGGRTGELFF.